This T cell receptor (beta chain) was sequenced in a study of cytomegalovirus exposure and HLA in healthy donors. Overall study: A subsequent analysis reported that the roughly 120 validation repertoires were produced on the same platform that had also been used for the 666 first-cohort repertoires.

Using immunoSEQ multiplex PCR, the repertoire was profiled, and TCRdb retains in-frame clones only, with some absent. This sample has 100,000 to 150,000 clones; roughly 86% occur once, and the top ten carry about 3.7%. This clone was seen just once. The antigen is undetermined. General observations from the study: The listing of 150 or so TCR beta chains classed them as cytomegalovirus-associated. In vitro testing confirmed a few CMV-associated chains as specific for CMV antigens.

This sequence originates from a man aged 30 to 45 in good health and CMV-seronegative. Sequencing was done on a sample of PBMCs.

CDR3 DNA: TGTGCCAGCAGCCTAGGCGGTGGGGACTCGCAGTTCTTC. Encoded protein: CASSLGGGDSQFF. V is TRBV9 and J is TRBJ2-1; D might be TRBD2 (6 bases). The CDR3 is 13 residues long. Trimming took 4 bases from V and 12 from J, leaving 17 bases between them. Germline V gene data show CDR1 as SGDLS and CDR2 as YYNGEE.